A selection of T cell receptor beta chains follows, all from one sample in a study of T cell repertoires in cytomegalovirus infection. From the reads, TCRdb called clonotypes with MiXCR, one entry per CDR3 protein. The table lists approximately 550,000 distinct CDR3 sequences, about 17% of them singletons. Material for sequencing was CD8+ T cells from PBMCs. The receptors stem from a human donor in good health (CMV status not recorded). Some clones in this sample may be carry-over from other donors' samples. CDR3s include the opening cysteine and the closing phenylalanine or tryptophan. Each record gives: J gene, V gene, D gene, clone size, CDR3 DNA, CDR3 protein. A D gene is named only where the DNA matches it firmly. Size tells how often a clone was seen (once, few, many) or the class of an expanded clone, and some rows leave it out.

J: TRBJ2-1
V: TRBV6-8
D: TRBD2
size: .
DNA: TGTGCCATCCTGGGGGGGGAGGGAGAGCAGTTCTTC
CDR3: CAILGGEGEQFF

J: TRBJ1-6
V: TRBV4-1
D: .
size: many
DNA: TGCGCCAGCAGCCAAGCATTTCAGGCCAGCTCCTATAATTCACCCCTCCACTTT
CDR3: CASSQAFQASSYNSPLHF

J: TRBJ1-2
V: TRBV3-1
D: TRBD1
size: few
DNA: TGTGCCAGCAGCCAAGAAGGTGGACAGGCTGCTTCATATGGCTACACCTTC
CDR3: CASSQEGGQAASYGYTF

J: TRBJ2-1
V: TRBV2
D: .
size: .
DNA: TGTGCCAGCAGTGAACAGGGGGAGCAGTTCTTC
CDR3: CASSEQGEQFF

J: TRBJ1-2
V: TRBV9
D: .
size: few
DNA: TGTGCCAGCACCGAAGCGGAGGGCCTCGGCTATGGCTACACCTTC
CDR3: CASTEAEGLGYGYTF

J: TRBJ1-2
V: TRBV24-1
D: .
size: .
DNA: TGTGCCACCAGTGATCCGACAGGCACTTATGGCTACACCTTC
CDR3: CATSDPTGTYGYTF

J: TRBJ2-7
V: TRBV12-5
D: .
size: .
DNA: TGTGCTAGTGGATCTTCTGGGGGCGCTTTGTACGAGCAGTACTTC
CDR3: CASGSSGGALYEQYF

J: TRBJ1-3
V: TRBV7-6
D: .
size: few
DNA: TGTGCCAGCAGCTCGGACATCTCTGGAAACACCATATATTTT
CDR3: CASSSDISGNTIYF

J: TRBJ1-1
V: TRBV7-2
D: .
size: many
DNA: TGTGCCAGCAGGGGGAACGGCGGGGGGAACACTGAAGCTTTCTTT
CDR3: CASRGNGGGNTEAFF

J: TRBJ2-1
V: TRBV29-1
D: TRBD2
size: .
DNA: TGCAGCGTTGAAGCCCTCGCTAGCGGGTACAATGAGCAGTTCTTC
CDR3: CSVEALASGYNEQFF

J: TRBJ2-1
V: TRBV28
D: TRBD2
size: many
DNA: TGTGCCAGCAAAAGTGGGGGAGCGGGAGACCCCTACAATGAGCAGTTCTTC
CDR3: CASKSGGAGDPYNEQFF

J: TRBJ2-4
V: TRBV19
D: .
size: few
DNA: TGTGCCAGTAGACGGCAGGGGGAGGGAAACATTCAGTACTTC
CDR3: CASRRQGEGNIQYF

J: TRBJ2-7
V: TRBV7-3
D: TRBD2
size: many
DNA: TGTGCCAGCAGCTCGCCGGGACTAGCCTACGAGCAGTACTTC
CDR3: CASSSPGLAYEQYF

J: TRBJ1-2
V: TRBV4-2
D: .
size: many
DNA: TGTGCCAGCAGCCAAGATATCACAGATCCTAACTCGGACTTC
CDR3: CASSQDITDPNSDF